The TCR beta chain under discussion was sequenced for a study of identical twins. V dropped 7 bases and J dropped 5; count of bases not matched to a gene: 4. The CDR3 is 12 amino acids. Germline V gives CDR1 DFQATT, CDR2 SNEGSKA (reference sequence). TCRdb re-called the 5' RACE reads through MiXCR, storing one row per CDR3 protein. This table has about 240,000 distinct CDR3 sequences, roughly 12% appearing once. Remarks on this clonotype: Its antigen is undetermined.

Study-level findings and limits: Abundant beta clonotypes from cord blood had fewer insertions, unlike memory repertoires, which showed none. Conclusions rested on cross-sectional statistics rather than following the same donors.

The same sample was also studied in work on yellow fever vaccine responses in identical twins.

The material sequenced was memory (CD45RO+) T cells sorted from blood. The clonotype was recovered from a woman between 18 and 29 years old in good health. The chain is built from TRBV20-1 and TRBJ2-1; 8 bases align to TRBD1. As DNA, the CDR3 is TGCAGTGAGGACAGGGTTAACAATGAGCAGTTCTTC. Its protein product is CSEDRVNNEQFF.